The next 27 T cell receptor beta chains were all read from a single sample in a study of T cell clones after liver transplantation. Method: immunoSEQ multiplex PCR; TCRdb's copy keeps in-frame clones and lacks some. The sample yields about 20,000 clones, nearly 80% seen once. The sample in question was CD8+ T cells from blood, obtained about 56 months after liver transplant. The receptors come from a human patient who received a liver transplant. Some T cells may be the graft donor's.

The V gene is TRBV4-1, the J gene TRBJ2-1, with D tentatively TRBD1 (5 bases). Germline values: CDR1 MGHRA, CDR2 YSYEKL. This CDR3 spans 15 amino acids. V was shortened by 4 bases and J by 4 bases, with 14 bases between the two germline ends. The CDR3 loop reads CASSPTGYLYNEQFF. In DNA form, the CDR3 reads TGCGCCAGCAGCCCCACAGGCTACCTTTACAATGAGCAGTTCTTC.

This clone was seen a handful of times. The rearrangement joins TRBV7-6 to TRBJ2-7; D is uncertain. The CDR3 contains 12 residues. Per germline, CDR1 SGHVS and CDR2 FNYEAQ. Between the trimmed V and J ends, which lost 0 bases and 13 bases, there was a span of 13 bases. The CDR3 coding sequence is TGTGCCAGCAGCTTAGCCGAATCGGAGTTATACTTC. Amino acids: CASSLAESELYF.

This clone showed up just a few times. The chain employs TRBV27 and TRBJ2-5, with 7 nucleotides matching TRBD2. Germline values: CDR1 MNHEY, CDR2 SMNVEV (reference sequence). Trimming at V came to 5 bases and at J to 2 bases, leaving 11 bases not matched to a gene. This CDR3 spans 16 amino acids. CDR3 bases: TGTGCCAGCAGTCCCATGGGGGGAGGGATACAAGAGACCCAGTACTTC. Translating it yields CASSPMGGGIQETQYF.

This clone has just a few counts. This chain uses TRBV28 with TRBJ1-2; 7 nucleotides agree with TRBD1. V dropped 7 bases and J dropped 4; count of bases not matched to a gene: 9. The germline gives CDR1 MDHEN, CDR2 SYDVKM. CDR3 length: 14 amino acids. This chain's CDR3 is CASITQGTVYGYTF. CDR3 nucleotides: TGTGCCAGCATTACCCAGGGGACAGTCTATGGCTACACCTTC.

V is TRBV7-2 and J is TRBJ2-1; 9 bases match TRBD1. The ends lost 5 bases at V and 6 bases at J; junction bases unmatched: 11. CDR1 SGHTA and CDR2 FQGNSA come from the germline V gene. The CDR3 is 16 residues long. The CDR3 DNA reads as TGTGCCAGCAGCCAGTCCTCGGGACAGGGCTTCAATGAGCAGTTCTTC. Protein: CASSQSSGQGFNEQFF.

This chain uses TRBV7-2 with TRBJ2-7, with D unclear. Germline loops: CDR1 SGHTA, CDR2 FQGNSA. The CDR3 contains 12 residues. V lost 5 bases and J lost 4, with 9 bases in between. The CDR3: CASSPAGYEQYF. CDR3 coding DNA: TGTGCCAGCAGCCCTGCCGGGTACGAGCAGTACTTC.

The chain uses TRBV6-6 and TRBJ2-3, with D uncertain. Looked up from germline, CDR1 is MNHNY and CDR2 is SVGAGI (reference sequence). V lost 6 bases, J lost 2 bases, and 18 bases lay in between. The CDR3 contains 16 residues. The CDR3 sequence: CASSHPGYTSTDTQYF. The CDR3 region has the DNA TGTGCCAGCAGCCACCCTGGGTACACTTCCACAGATACGCAGTATTTT.

This clone was detected once. The CDR3 bases are TGCGCCAGCAGCTGGGGGGACAACTACAATGAGCAGTTCTTC. It yields the protein CASSWGDNYNEQFF. The chain is built from TRBV5-1 and TRBJ2-1, with D perhaps being TRBD1 or TRBD2 (6 bases each). The length of the CDR3 is 14 residues. With 3 bases removed from V and 3 bases from J, the gap between germline ends came to 10 bases. CDR1 is SGHRS and CDR2 is YFSETQ in the germline V gene.

This chain joins TRBV11-2 and TRBJ1-1, with D uncertain. V was clipped by 5 bases and J by 6 bases, with 4 bases between them. CDR1 is SGHAT and CDR2 is FQNNGV in the germline V gene. The CDR3 consists of 10 residues. The CDR3 here is CASSGPEAFF. CDR3 DNA: TGTGCCAGCAGCGGCCCTGAAGCTTTCTTT.

This clone was detected only a few times. This chain links TRBV2 with TRBJ1-2, with TRBD1 matching over 8 bases. Trimming cost V 1 base and J 3 bases; bases outside gene matches: 4. The germline V gene has CDR1 SNHLY and CDR2 FYNNEI. CDR3 size: 15 residues. For the CDR3, the DNA is TGTGCCAGCAGTGAAGAGCAGGGGGCGGACTATGGCTACACCTTC. Translating gives CASSEEQGADYGYTF.

V usage is TRBV11-2 and J usage is TRBJ2-3; TRBD2 might be the D (6 bases). The length of the CDR3 is 17 residues. Germline lookup yields CDR1 SGHAT and CDR2 FQNNGV. Trimming removed 2 bases at V and 3 bases at J, with 18 bases between. The DNA of the CDR3 is TGTGCCAGCAGCTTATCATCGGGAGATTCCAGGACAGATACGCAGTATTTT. Protein: CASSLSSGDSRTDTQYF.

The chain joins TRBV6-6 to TRBJ1-2, with D perhaps matching TRBD1 (5 bases). CDR3 length: 15 amino acids. The germline V and J ends were trimmed by 0 bases and 4 bases, with 12 bases remaining between them. CDR1 is MNHNY and CDR2 is SVGAGI in the germline V gene (reference sequence). In DNA, the CDR3 is TGTGCCAGCAGTTACTCGGACATCGGGACCTATGGCTACACCTTC. The encoded protein is CASSYSDIGTYGYTF.

This chain links TRBV4-1 with TRBJ1-1, with a tentative D call TRBD1 (5 bases). CDR3 length: 12 residues. The germline gives CDR1 MGHRA, CDR2 YSYEKL. V gave up 4 bases and J gave up 11 bases, with 14 bases separating them. The CDR3 loop reads CASSRGMGGAFF. The CDR3 nucleotides are TGCGCCAGCAGCCGAGGGATGGGGGGGGCTTTCTTT.

The chain couples TRBV18 to TRBJ2-7; D could derive from TRBD1 or TRBD2 (5 bases each). The CDR3 spans 13 residues. Looked up from germline, CDR1 is KGHSH and CDR2 is LQKENI. With 3 bases removed from V and 4 bases from J, the gap between germline ends came to 10 bases. The DNA for the CDR3 is TGTGCCAGCTCACCTCGGGACGGTTACGAGCAGTACTTC. Its translation is CASSPRDGYEQYF.

The chain has TRBV6-1 and TRBJ1-5; D gene ambiguous. From germline, CDR1 is MNHNS and CDR2 SASEGT. V was pared by 0 bases and J by 0 bases, with 9 bases between. The CDR3 extends over 16 amino acids. The CDR3 DNA is TGTGCCAGCAGTGAAGCCGCGGGATATAGCAATCAGCCCCAGCATTTT. This gives the protein CASSEAAGYSNQPQHF.

This chain connects TRBV28 to TRBJ2-7; 11 nucleotides match TRBD2. This CDR3 region has 15 residues. Trimming at V came to 2 bases and at J to 0 bases, leaving 0 bases not matched to a gene. Germline V gives CDR1 MDHEN, CDR2 SYDVKM. CDR3 DNA sequence: TGTGCCAGCAGTTTAGGGACTAGCGGCTCCTACGAGCAGTACTTC. It translates to CASSLGTSGSYEQYF.

The chain recombines TRBV28 with TRBJ2-2, with 13 bases that match TRBD2. The CDR3 has 18 residues. Germline trimming cut 3 bases from V and 3 bases from J; bases unmatched to any gene: 7. Germline CDR1 is MDHEN and CDR2 is SYDVKM. The CDR3 reads CASSLGRLAGGDTGELFF. Written as DNA, the CDR3 is TGTGCCAGCAGTTTGGGGCGACTAGCGGGGGGTGACACCGGGGAGCTGTTTTTT.

The genes are TRBV7-9 and TRBJ1-2; D gene ambiguous. Germline CDR1 SEHNR, CDR2 FQNEAQ (reference sequence). CDR3 length equals 15 residues. The V gene lost 0 bases and the J gene lost 2 bases, with 10 bases spanning the gap. CDR3 DNA: TGTGCCAGCAGCTTAGCGAGTTCGGGGAACTATGGCTACACCTTC. It codes for CASSLASSGNYGYTF.

V usage is TRBV9 and J usage is TRBJ2-2, with TRBD1 as a possible D gene (6 bases). V was shortened by 3 bases and J by 6 bases, with 12 bases between the two germline ends. The CDR3 has 14 amino acids. Germline V CDR1 and CDR2: SGDLS, YYNGEE. CDR3 protein: CASSASQGSGELFF. In DNA form, the CDR3 reads TGTGCCAGCAGCGCCAGCCAGGGGTCCGGGGAGCTGTTTTTT.

For the CDR3, the DNA is TGTGCCAGCAGCCCCCGGGGGGGCTATGGCTACACCTTC. It specifies CASSPRGGYGYTF. J is TRBJ1-2 and V is TRBV9, with a tentative D call TRBD1 (5 bases). CDR1 SGDLS and CDR2 YYNGEE come from the germline V gene. The ends were cut back, 4 bases at V and 4 bases at J, with 11 bases in the middle. The CDR3 consists of 13 residues.

In this sample, this clone turned up a few times. The V call is TRBV28, the J call TRBJ2-1; a possible D gene is TRBD2 (5 bases). V gave up 6 bases and J gave up 4 bases, with 16 bases separating them. CDR1 and CDR2 (germline): MDHEN, SYDVKM. The CDR3 has 15 amino acids. The CDR3: CASRPDHTSYNEQFF. The CDR3 nucleotides are TGTGCCAGCAGACCGGACCATACTAGTTACAATGAGCAGTTCTTC.

This clone has a handful of counts. The chain links TRBV7-3 to TRBJ2-1; TRBD2 is a possible D gene (6 bases). Trimming stripped 5 bases from V and 4 bases from J, with 9 bases between. Germline CDR1 is SGHTA and CDR2 is FQGTGA. The CDR3 covers 13 residues. The CDR3 sequence is CASSPRGYNEQFF. The CDR3 DNA reads as TGTGCCAGCAGCCCCCGGGGGTACAATGAGCAGTTCTTC.

The chain's CDR3 is CASSEPSGPYEQYF. The CDR3 coding sequence is TGTGCCAGCAGTGAACCTAGCGGACCCTACGAGCAGTACTTC. V and J are TRBV2 and TRBJ2-7, with 7 positions matching TRBD2. CDR1 and CDR2 (germline): SNHLY, FYNNEI. Germline trimming cut 2 bases from V and 2 bases from J; bases unmatched to any gene: 3. The CDR3 consists of 14 residues. The full variable domain, its missing parts supplied by reference TRBV2 and TRBJ2-7, is EPEVTQTPSHQVTQMGQEVILRCVPISNHLYFYWYRQILGQKVEFLVSFYNNEISEKSEIFDDQFSVERPDGSNFTLKIRSTKLEDSAMYFCASSEPSGPYEQYFGPGTRLTVT.

This chain joins TRBV29-1 and TRBJ2-1; no clear D. This CDR3 is 15 amino acids long. V was cut by 2 bases and J by 2 bases, with 13 bases left in between. Germline CDR1 is SQVTM and CDR2 is ANQGSEA. CDR3 in DNA: TGCAGCGTTGAAAAGTTAGGGCTGACCTACAATGAGCAGTTCTTC. Its protein is CSVEKLGLTYNEQFF.

This clone was seen ten or more times. The chain joins TRBV6-5 to TRBJ2-3; D unresolved. CDR1 and CDR2 from the germline V gene are MNHEY and SVGAGI. The length of the CDR3 is 12 residues. V lost 6 bases, J lost 3 bases, and 7 bases lay in between. The CDR3 sequence: CASSSLTDTQYF. The CDR3 DNA reads TGTGCCAGCAGCTCATTGACAGATACGCAGTATTTT.

This clone is deemed medium-sized. This sequence joins TRBV28 and TRBJ1-1, with 8 bases fitting TRBD1. The germline gives CDR1 MDHEN, CDR2 SYDVKM. V gave up 3 bases and J gave up 5 bases; unmatched junction bases: 8. The CDR3 spans 15 residues. The CDR3 sequence: CASSLDRTGRTEAFF. The DNA for the CDR3 is TGTGCCAGCAGTTTGGACCGGACAGGGAGAACTGAAGCTTTCTTT. Drawing the rest from reference TRBV28 and TRBJ1-1, the complete variable domain is DVKVTQSSRYLVKRTGEKVFLECVQDMDHENMFWYRQDPGLGLRLIYFSYDVKMKEKGDIPEGYSVSREKKERFSLILESASTNQTSMYLCASSLDRTGRTEAFFGQGTRLTVV.

Judged by abundance, this clone is medium-sized. This chain joins TRBV29-1 and TRBJ2-7; D remains unclear. Germline assignment: CDR1 SQVTM and CDR2 ANQGSEA. Trimming removed 6 bases at V and 6 bases at J, with 9 bases between. The CDR3 consists of 10 residues. CDR3 coding DNA: TGCAGCGTGGCCGTGGGCGAGCAGTACTTC. This sequence encodes CSVAVGEQYF.